In its sample, the clone carrying this TCR beta chain was seen once. The length of the CDR3 is 14 residues. V was clipped by 5 bases and J by 7 bases; unmatched bases: 4. The germline V gene has CDR1 MNHNY and CDR2 SVGAGI (reference sequence). These data belong to a study of T cell changes during pregnancy in multiple sclerosis. Produced via immunoSEQ multiplex PCR; TCRdb's table is partial and in-frame only. The sample carries approximately 60,000 clones, roughly 91% recorded once. The sequencing here drew on peripheral blood, taken before pregnancy. V usage is TRBV6-6 and J usage is TRBJ1-6; 8 positions agree with TRBD1. The clonotype was recovered from a female donor with multiple sclerosis, enrolled in a pregnancy study. The CDR3 coding sequence is TGTGCCAGCAGTATAACAGGGGGAAATTCACCCCTCCACTTT. Its protein is CASSITGGNSPLHF.